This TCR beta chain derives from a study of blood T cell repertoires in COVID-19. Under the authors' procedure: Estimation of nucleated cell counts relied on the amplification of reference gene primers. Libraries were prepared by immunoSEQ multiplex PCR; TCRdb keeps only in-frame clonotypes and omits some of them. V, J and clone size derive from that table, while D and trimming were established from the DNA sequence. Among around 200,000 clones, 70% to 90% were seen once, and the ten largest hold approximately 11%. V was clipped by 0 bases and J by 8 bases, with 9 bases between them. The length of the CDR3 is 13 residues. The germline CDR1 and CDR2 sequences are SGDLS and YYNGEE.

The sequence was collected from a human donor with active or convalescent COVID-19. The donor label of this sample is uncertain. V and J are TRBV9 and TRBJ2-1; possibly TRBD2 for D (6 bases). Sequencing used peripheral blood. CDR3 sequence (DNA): TGTGCCAGCAGCGTAGTCGGGGGTCATGAGCAGTTCTTC. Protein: CASSVVGGHEQFF.